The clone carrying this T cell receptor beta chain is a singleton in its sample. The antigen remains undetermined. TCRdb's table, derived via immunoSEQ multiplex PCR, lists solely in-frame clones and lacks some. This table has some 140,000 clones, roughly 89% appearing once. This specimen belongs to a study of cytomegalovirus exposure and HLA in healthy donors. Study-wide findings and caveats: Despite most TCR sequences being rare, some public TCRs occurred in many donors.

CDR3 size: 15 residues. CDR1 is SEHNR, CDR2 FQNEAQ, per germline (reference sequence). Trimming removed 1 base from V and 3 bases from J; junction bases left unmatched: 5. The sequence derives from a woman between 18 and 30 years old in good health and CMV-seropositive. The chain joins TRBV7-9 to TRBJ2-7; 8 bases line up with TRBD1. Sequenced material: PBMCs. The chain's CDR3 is CASSLGQGAGYEQYF. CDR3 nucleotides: TGTGCCAGCAGCTTAGGCCAGGGGGCTGGCTACGAGCAGTACTTC.